This entry lists 13 T cell receptor beta chains sequenced from one sample in a study of Ad26.COV2.S vaccination and SARS-CoV-2 variants listed by TCRdb under 2021. Per the publication, the treatment or condition label means: roughly 20 received Ad26.COV2.S at low or high dose, single or two shots; 5 received placebo; per-sample allocation not given. For vaccine and placebo recipients, the sequenced repertoires came from samples collected on day 63 after the first injection. Library prep was done by the immunoSEQ multiplex PCR assay. The table was pulled from immuneACCESS by TCRdb, which kept in-frame rearrangements only. Such tables lose some clones; where checked, under half of the loss comes from unresolved V genes, and the rest has no known cause. The sample includes about 350,000 clones, with about 88% observed a single time. The ten largest clones represent 3.3% of the sample. The sequenced sample was peripheral blood, obtained in a trial of Ad26.COV2.S vaccine versus placebo. The receptors were sampled from a person between 18 and 65 years old who received the Ad26.COV2.S COVID-19 vaccine or a placebo.

The chain links TRBV30 to TRBJ1-4, with 9 bases lining up with TRBD1. Germline V gene lookup returns CDR1 GTSNPN and CDR2 SVGIG (reference sequence). The CDR3 is 15 residues long. Trimming at V came to 3 bases and at J to 4 bases, leaving 6 bases not matched to a gene. CDR3 sequence: CAWRGGTGINEKLFF. CDR3 nucleotides: TGTGCCTGGAGGGGGGGGACAGGGATTAATGAAAAACTGTTTTTT.

This sequence joins TRBV29-1 and TRBJ2-7, with 7 bases aligning to TRBD2. The CDR3 is made up of 13 amino acids. Per the germline V gene, CDR1 is SQVTM and CDR2 is ANQGSEA. With V trimmed by 4 bases and J by 6 bases, 9 bases remained unmatched. In nucleotides, the CDR3 is TGCAGCGTTGGGGGACTACGCCGGGCCGAGCAGTACTTC. Its translation: CSVGGLRRAEQYF.

This rearrangement joins TRBV9 to TRBJ2-3; TRBD2 matches at 12 bases. The CDR3 is 16 residues long. The V and J ends lost 3 bases and 3 bases, in that order; junction bases with no gene match: 5. Per germline, CDR1 SGDLS and CDR2 YYNGEE. CDR3 amino acids: CASSAETSGRTDTQYF. CDR3 DNA sequence: TGTGCCAGCAGCGCTGAGACTAGCGGGAGAACAGATACGCAGTATTTT.

The chain recombines TRBV20-1 with TRBJ2-1, with D perhaps TRBD1 or TRBD2 (5 bases each). Trimming removed 3 bases from V and 1 base from J, with 16 bases in between. The length of the CDR3 is 16 residues. Germline CDR1 DFQATT, CDR2 SNEGSKA (reference sequence). The CDR3 region is CSASTLGARSYNEQFF. The CDR3 bases are TGCAGTGCTAGTACTCTCGGGGCTCGGTCCTACAATGAGCAGTTCTTC.

The V call is TRBV7-2, the J call TRBJ2-7, with TRBD2 matching 9 bases. CDR1 is SGHTA and CDR2 is FQGNSA in the germline V gene. J was trimmed by 2 bases and V by 0 bases; bases with no gene match: 5. The CDR3 consists of 16 residues. CDR3 residues: CASSLAGAGGAYEQYF. The CDR3 bases are TGTGCCAGCAGCTTAGCGGGGGCGGGAGGGGCCTACGAGCAGTACTTC.

J is TRBJ2-5 and V is TRBV10-3; no clear D gene. This CDR3 spans 15 amino acids. Per the germline V gene, CDR1 is ENHRY and CDR2 is SYGVKD. V was pared by 0 bases and J by 0 bases, with 8 bases between. The CDR3 DNA reads as TGTGCCATCAGTGAGTCCCCGGAAAACCAAGAGACCCAGTACTTC. This translates into CAISESPENQETQYF.

The rearrangement joins TRBV21-1 to TRBJ1-4. TRBV21-1 is deemed a pseudogene. The CDR3 totals 15 residues. The CDR3, as DNA: TGTGCCAGCAGCAAACCGGGACTGACTAATGAAAAACTGTTTTTT. It yields the protein CASSKPGLTNEKLFF.

V gene TRBV5-1 combines with J gene TRBJ2-5; tentative D call: TRBD1 (6 bases). V was pared by 2 bases and J by 5 bases, with 19 bases between. CDR1 and CDR2 from the germline V gene are SGHRS and YFSETQ. CDR3 length equals 16 residues. The CDR3 nucleotides are TGCGCCAGCAGCTTCGGGGCTCCGAGGGGGTTTGAGACCCAGTACTTC. As protein: CASSFGAPRGFETQYF.

The V call is TRBV30, the J call TRBJ1-1; weak D call: TRBD1 (6 bases). V was pared by 3 bases and J by 4 bases, with 15 bases between. This CDR3 spans 14 amino acids. CDR1 and CDR2 from the germline V gene are GTSNPN and SVGIG (reference sequence). The CDR3 reads CAWSPTGKFTEAFF. CDR3 bases: TGTGCCTGGAGCCCAACAGGGAAGTTCACTGAAGCTTTCTTT.

This chain connects TRBV5-1 to TRBJ2-1; TRBD1 matches at 10 bases. Germline loops: CDR1 SGHRS, CDR2 YFSETQ. The CDR3 contains 14 residues. V dropped 4 bases and J dropped 8; count of bases not matched to a gene: 6. This chain's CDR3 is CASSVGTGDYEQFF. The CDR3 bases are TGCGCCAGCAGCGTGGGGACAGGGGACTATGAGCAGTTCTTC.

The chain carries TRBV18 and TRBJ2-3; D is ambiguous. The V end was cut by 6 bases, the J end by 8 bases, with 15 bases between. This CDR3 contains 13 residues. CDR1 and CDR2 from the germline V gene are KGHSH and LQKENI. The CDR3 is CASSPDRTGTQYF. As DNA, the CDR3 is TGTGCCAGCTCGCCCGACCGCACCGGTACGCAGTATTTT.

The chain links TRBV4-2 to TRBJ2-7, with TRBD1 matching over 9 bases. Losses at the gene ends were 3 bases for V and 5 bases for J; bases not matched to a gene: 11. The length of the CDR3 is 16 residues. The germline V gene has CDR1 LGHNA and CDR2 YNFKEQ. CDR3 region: CASSHNRDRVSHEQYF. As DNA, the CDR3 is TGTGCCAGCAGCCACAACCGGGACAGGGTATCCCACGAGCAGTACTTC.

V is TRBV4-3 and J is TRBJ2-2, with 9 bases fitting TRBD1. The V gene's germline CDR1 is LGHNA and CDR2 YSLEER. CDR3 length: 17 amino acids. With V trimmed by 2 bases and J by 2 bases, 6 bases remained unmatched. CDR3 loop: CASSQLGQGLNTGELFF. The DNA of the CDR3 is TGCGCCAGCAGCCAACTGGGACAGGGTCTAAACACCGGGGAGCTGTTTTTT.